The T cell receptor (beta chain) described here comes from a study of blood T cell repertoires in COVID-19. Study-level background: In each case, the material was cDNA or gDNA derived from T cells, B-cell-depleted T cells, or PBMCs.

The V gene's germline CDR1 is LNHDA and CDR2 SQIVND (reference sequence). The CDR3 has 15 residues. The V end was cut by 3 bases, the J end by 3 bases, with 15 bases between. Sequencing was performed with immunoSEQ multiplex PCR; in TCRdb, only in-frame clones are kept and a portion is missing. The data show approximately 210,000 clones, approximately 87% seen once. The sequence came from a woman aged 70-85 years with active or convalescent COVID-19. The genes are TRBV19 and TRBJ2-7; D possibly corresponds to TRBD2 (6 bases). Sequenced input: peripheral blood. This chain's CDR3 is CASSMGGKIGYEQYF. CDR3 in DNA: TGTGCCAGTAGTATGGGCGGGAAGATCGGCTACGAGCAGTACTTC. Drawing the rest from reference TRBV19 and TRBJ2-7, the complete variable domain is DGGITQSPKYLFRKEGQNVTLSCEQNLNHDAMYWYRQDPGQGLRLIYYSQIVNDFQKGDIAEGYSVSREKKESFPLTVTSAQKNPTAFYLCASSMGGKIGYEQYFGPGTRLTVT.